This TCR beta chain stems from a study of blood T cell repertoires in COVID-19. Study information: Acute-phase and convalescent COVID-19 samples originated in the United States, Italy and Spain. T cells, B-cell-depleted T cells, or PBMCs supplied cDNA or gDNA.

As originally analysed: Reference gene primer amplification in the assay estimated nucleated cell counts. Here immunoSEQ multiplex PCR was the method, and the copy in TCRdb shows in-frame clones only, minus some. V, J and clone size are taken as reported in that table, and D and trimming were inferred from the DNA itself. The repertoire holds over 100,000 clones, with 81% as singletons. V shed 3 bases and J 0 bases; nucleotides not matched to a gene: 1. The CDR3 spans 15 residues. Germline V CDR1 and CDR2: SGHRS, YFSETQ. This TCR came from a woman aged 55 to 70 with active or convalescent COVID-19. This chain joins TRBV5-1 and TRBJ2-1; the match to TRBD1 covers 9 bases. Sequences were obtained from peripheral blood. For the CDR3, the DNA is TGCGCCAGCAGCTCGGGACAGGGCTCCTACAATGAGCAGTTCTTC. Translation: CASSSGQGSYNEQFF.